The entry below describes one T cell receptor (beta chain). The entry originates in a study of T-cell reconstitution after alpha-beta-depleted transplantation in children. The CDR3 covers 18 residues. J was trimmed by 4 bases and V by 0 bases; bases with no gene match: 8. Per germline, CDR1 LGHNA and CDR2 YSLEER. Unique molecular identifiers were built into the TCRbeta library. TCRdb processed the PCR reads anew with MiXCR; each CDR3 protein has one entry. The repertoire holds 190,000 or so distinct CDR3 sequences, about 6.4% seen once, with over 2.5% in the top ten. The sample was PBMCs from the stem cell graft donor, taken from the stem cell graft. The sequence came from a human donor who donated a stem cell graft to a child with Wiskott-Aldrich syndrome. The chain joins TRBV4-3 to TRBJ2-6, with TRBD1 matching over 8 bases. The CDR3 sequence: CASSQDLAGGSGANVLTF. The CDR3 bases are TGCGCCAGCAGCCAAGATCTTGCAGGGGGCTCCGGGGCCAACGTCCTGACTTTC.